Listed here are 20 T cell receptor beta chains from one sample, sequenced in a study of identifying expanded T cells in peripheral blood. Profiling relied on immunoSEQ multiplex PCR, and the TCRdb table lists in-frame clones only, not all of them. This repertoire shows some 130,000 clones, 70% to 90% found once; its top ten account for about 8%. The material sequenced was blood. Receptors originate from a person aged 18 to 75 in good health.

This CDR3 reads CAARDRGTYEQYF. The CDR3 DNA follows: TGTGCCGCGAGGGACAGGGGAACCTACGAGCAGTACTTC. The chain couples TRBV30 to TRBJ2-7, with TRBD1 matching 10 bases. V lost 8 bases to trimming and J lost 2 bases; unmatched junction nucleotides: 6. The CDR3 totals 13 residues. Germline V gene sequence: CDR1 GTSNPN, CDR2 SVGIG (reference sequence). The entire variable domain, with the rest obtained from reference TRBV30 and TRBJ2-7, is as follows: SQTIHQWPATLVQPVGSPLSLECTVEGTSNPNLYWYRQAAGRGLQLLFYSVGIGQISSEVPQNLSASRPQDRQFILSSKKLLLSDSGFYLCAARDRGTYEQYFGPGTRLTVT.

The V call is TRBV12-2, the J call TRBJ2-3. TRBV12-2 is described as a pseudogene. The length of the CDR3 is 19 residues. CDR3 sequence reads: CASRLVPRTRGVRTDTQYF. CDR3 sequence (DNA): TGTGCAAGTCGCTTAGTACCACGAACGAGGGGGGTCCGCACAGATACGCAGTATTTT.

This clone was detected a few times. V gene TRBV6-5 combines with J gene TRBJ1-5, with TRBD1 as a possible D gene (5 bases). The CDR3 loop spans 14 amino acids. Germline V gene lookup returns CDR1 MNHEY and CDR2 SVGAGI. Deletions cut 4 bases from V and 8 bases from J, with 15 bases between. The CDR3 loop is CASSSRDPGKPQHF. CDR3 bases: TGTGCCAGCAGTTCCCGGGACCCGGGGAAGCCCCAGCATTTT.

The chain employs TRBV16 and TRBJ1-1; D uncertain. With 0 bases removed from V and 6 bases from J, the gap between germline ends came to 8 bases. This CDR3 is built from 13 residues. CDR1 and CDR2 (germline): KGHSY, FQNENV. The CDR3 region is CASSQSRAAEAFF. CDR3 DNA sequence: TGTGCCAGCAGCCAATCGAGGGCAGCTGAAGCTTTCTTT.

In its sample, this clone was seen a few times. This chain connects TRBV6-6 to TRBJ2-7, with D unclear. The CDR3 spans 11 residues. Between the trimmed V and J ends, which lost 6 bases and 3 bases, there was a span of 6 bases. The germline CDR1 and CDR2 sequences are MNHNY and SVGAGI (reference sequence). The CDR3 DNA sequence: TGTGCCAGCAGCGACTTCTACGAGCAGTACTTC. Residues: CASSDFYEQYF.

There are a few counts of this clone. The chain employs TRBV5-4 and TRBJ2-1; no reliable D call. The CDR3 is 11 amino acids. Germline V lookup: CDR1 SGHNT, CDR2 YYREEE (reference sequence). V dropped 3 bases and J dropped 5 bases, with 3 bases sitting between them. The CDR3 is CASSSDNEQFF. CDR3 nucleotides: TGTGCCAGCAGCTCGGACAATGAGCAGTTCTTC.

The chain is built from TRBV4-2 and TRBJ2-1, with a possible D match to TRBD2 (7 bases). Germline values: CDR1 LGHNA, CDR2 YNFKEQ. This CDR3 is 17 amino acids long. V lost 4 bases to trimming and J lost 5 bases, with 21 bases between them. The CDR3 region has the DNA TGTGCCAGCAGCCCTATGGAGGGGGGGGCCCTTCACAATGAGCAGTTCTTC. Encoded protein: CASSPMEGGALHNEQFF.

The rearrangement uses TRBV28 and TRBJ2-7; 9 nucleotides agree with TRBD1. The germline gives CDR1 MDHEN, CDR2 SYDVKM. V lost 6 bases to trimming and J lost 4 bases; unmatched junction nucleotides: 10. CDR3 length: 15 amino acids. The CDR3, as DNA: TGTGCCAGCAGCCAACAGGGGGCGCGGTGGTACGAGCAGTACTTC. Encoded protein: CASSQQGARWYEQYF.

The chain is built from TRBV15 and TRBJ2-7; TRBD1 matches at 7 bases. From germline, CDR1 is LNHNV and CDR2 YYDKDF (reference sequence). J was trimmed by 2 bases and V by 1 base; bases with no gene match: 2. The CDR3 contains 14 residues. CDR3 loop: CATSRVGQTYEQYF. The CDR3 nucleotides read TGTGCCACCAGCAGAGTGGGACAGACCTACGAGCAGTACTTC.

V usage is TRBV6-6 and J usage is TRBJ2-1; the D gene is possibly TRBD2 (6 bases). Germline CDR1 is MNHNY and CDR2 is SVGAGI (reference sequence). This CDR3 region has 15 residues. V was pared by 7 bases and J by 6 bases, with 19 bases between. CDR3 protein: CASTPEGTPRNEQFF. The CDR3 bases are TGTGCCAGCACCCCGGAGGGGACTCCACGCAATGAGCAGTTCTTC.

V gene TRBV10-3 combines with J gene TRBJ2-7; D may correspond to TRBD1 or TRBD2 (6 bases each). Germline CDR1 is ENHRY and CDR2 is SYGVKD. The CDR3 is made up of 15 amino acids. Trimming left V 11 bases short and J 0 bases short, with 20 bases between. The CDR3 sequence: CAGRGGGGSSYEQYF. The CDR3 DNA is TGTGCCGGAAGGGGTGGAGGGGGGAGCTCCTACGAGCAGTACTTC.

The rearrangement joins TRBV6-1 to TRBJ2-5; D is perhaps TRBD2 (6 bases). CDR3 length equals 15 residues. Germline values: CDR1 MNHNS, CDR2 SASEGT. Trimming took 0 bases from V and 5 from J, leaving 13 bases between them. CDR3 sequence: CASSEASRAGETQYF. The CDR3, as DNA: TGTGCCAGCAGTGAAGCATCCAGGGCGGGGGAGACCCAGTACTTC.

This clone was picked up one time. This chain uses TRBV30 with TRBJ2-3; either TRBD1 or TRBD2 may supply D (5 bases each). The V end lost 4 bases, the J end lost 0 bases, and 17 bases lay between the germline ends. The CDR3 runs 16 residues. Germline CDR1 GTSNPN, CDR2 SVGIG (reference sequence). CDR3 nucleotide sequence: TGTGCCTGGACCCCCGGGGCTCACTCTAGCACAGATACGCAGTATTTT. Amino acids: CAWTPGAHSSTDTQYF.

This CDR3 reads CASNTRQQGRETQYF. Written as DNA, the CDR3 is TGTGCCAGCAACACAAGACAACAGGGACGGGAGACCCAGTACTTC. The V call is TRBV2, the J call TRBJ2-5, with TRBD1 as a possible D gene (6 bases). Trimming cost V 7 bases and J 5 bases, with 20 bases left between them. Germline V gene sequence: CDR1 SNHLY, CDR2 FYNNEI. CDR3 size: 15 residues.

This clone was observed a single time. The chain couples TRBV6-5 to TRBJ2-1, with TRBD1 matching 7 bases. The CDR3 consists of 14 residues. Germline lookup yields CDR1 MNHEY and CDR2 SVGAGI. J lost 6 bases, V lost 5 bases, and 7 bases had no gene match. The CDR3 region is CASSEGQRTNEQFF. The CDR3 DNA reads TGTGCCAGCAGTGAGGGACAGAGGACCAATGAGCAGTTCTTC.

The gene calls are TRBV6-1 and TRBJ2-5; D ambiguous. CDR1 is MNHNS, CDR2 SASEGT, per germline. V was shortened by 2 bases and J by 1 base, with 8 bases between the two germline ends. This CDR3 has 14 residues. The CDR3 loop is CASSERSIQETQYF. CDR3 sequence (DNA): TGTGCCAGCAGTGAACGGTCCATCCAAGAGACCCAGTACTTC.

The rearrangement uses TRBV6-5 and TRBJ1-1; TRBD1 matches at 8 bases. CDR1 MNHEY and CDR2 SVGAGI come from the germline V gene. The V and J ends lost 2 bases and 4 bases, in that order; junction bases with no gene match: 9. The CDR3 is made up of 16 amino acids. CDR3 bases: TGTGCCAGCAGTTACCAAGCCGGACAGGGCAGCACTGAAGCTTTCTTT. The encoded protein is CASSYQAGQGSTEAFF.

The rearrangement links TRBV19 to TRBJ2-7, with a possible D match to TRBD1 (6 bases). Germline V gene sequence: CDR1 LNHDA, CDR2 SQIVND (reference sequence). V was trimmed by 6 bases and J by 1 base, leaving 19 bases between them. The CDR3 has 16 residues. Written as DNA, the CDR3 is TGTGCCAGTAGCCTTCGGACAGCTGATCCTTCCTACGAGCAGTACTTC. It is translated as CASSLRTADPSYEQYF.

The chain carries TRBV7-9 and TRBJ2-7; a possible D gene is TRBD1 (5 bases). Germline V gives CDR1 SEHNR, CDR2 FQNEAQ (reference sequence). This CDR3 is built from 14 residues. V gave up 5 bases and J gave up 4 bases, with 15 bases separating them. CDR3 residues: CASSLVQGTYEQYF. The CDR3 nucleotides are TGTGCCAGCAGCCTCGTCCAGGGTACGTACGAGCAGTACTTC.

The V gene is TRBV7-9, the J gene TRBJ2-1; no definite D call. This CDR3 is built from 14 residues. CDR1 SEHNR and CDR2 FQNEAQ come from the germline V gene (reference sequence). Between the trimmed V and J ends, which lost 3 bases and 0 bases, there was a span of 6 bases. The CDR3 sequence: CASSFQSSYNEQFF. In DNA form, the CDR3 reads TGTGCCAGCAGCTTCCAGAGCTCCTACAATGAGCAGTTCTTC.